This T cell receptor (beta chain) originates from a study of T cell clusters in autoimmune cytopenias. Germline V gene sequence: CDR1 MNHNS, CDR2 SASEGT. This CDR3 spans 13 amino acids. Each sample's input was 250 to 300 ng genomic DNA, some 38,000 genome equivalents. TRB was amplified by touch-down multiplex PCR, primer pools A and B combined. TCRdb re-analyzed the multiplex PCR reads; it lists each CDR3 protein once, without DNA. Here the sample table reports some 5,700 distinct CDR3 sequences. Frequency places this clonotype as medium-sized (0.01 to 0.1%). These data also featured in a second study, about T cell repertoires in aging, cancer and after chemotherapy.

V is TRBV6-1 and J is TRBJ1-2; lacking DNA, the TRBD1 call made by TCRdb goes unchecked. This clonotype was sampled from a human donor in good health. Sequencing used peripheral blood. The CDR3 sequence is CASSERRGLGYTF.